The 25 T cell receptor beta chains below all came from one sample that was sequenced in a study of T cell repertoires in cytomegalovirus infection. Via MiXCR, TCRdb re-called the reads, giving one row per CDR3 protein. The sample consists of 200,000 to 300,000 distinct CDR3 sequences, approximately 9% of them appearing once. Material for sequencing was PBMCs. The receptors here all came from a human donor in good health (CMV status not recorded). Some clones in this sample may be carry-over from other donors' samples.

This clonotype was recorded at least ten times. The chain recombines TRBV29-1 with TRBJ2-5, with D perhaps assigned TRBD1 or TRBD2 (5 bases each). The CDR3 has 13 amino acids. V was cut by 4 bases and J by 5 bases, with 14 bases left in between. CDR1 and CDR2 (germline): SQVTM, ANQGSEA. This CDR3 is CSVASGPGETQYF. The CDR3 coding sequence is TGCAGCGTTGCCTCAGGGCCGGGGGAGACCCAGTACTTC.

This clonotype has ten or more counts. This chain joins TRBV4-3 and TRBJ2-2; D gene ambiguous. Per the germline V gene, CDR1 is LGHNA and CDR2 is YSLEER. Trimming took 0 bases from V and 4 from J, leaving 6 bases between them. The CDR3 spans 14 residues. The CDR3, as DNA: TGCGCCAGCAGCCAAGACGGAGCCACCGGGGAGCTGTTTTTT. Translation: CASSQDGATGELFF.

The chain couples TRBV15 to TRBJ1-4; TRBD1 might be the D (5 bases). With 0 bases removed from V and 6 bases from J, the gap between germline ends came to 8 bases. The CDR3 covers 14 residues. Per germline, CDR1 LNHNV and CDR2 YYDKDF (reference sequence). The CDR3 DNA is TGTGCCACCAGCAGAGATTTAGGGGATGAAAAACTGTTTTTT. Its translation is CATSRDLGDEKLFF.

Ten or more counts support this clonotype. V is TRBV7-2 and J is TRBJ2-1; 16 bases map to TRBD2. V was clipped by 5 bases and J by 4 bases; unmatched bases: 8. CDR3 length: 18 residues. Germline values: CDR1 SGHTA, CDR2 FQGNSA. CDR3 coding DNA: TGTGCCAGCAGCCGACCGGGACTAGCGGGAGGGCGATACAATGAGCAGTTCTTC. Its protein is CASSRPGLAGGRYNEQFF.

This clonotype was observed many times. This chain joins TRBV28 and TRBJ1-5; 8 nucleotides match TRBD1. Germline V lookup: CDR1 MDHEN, CDR2 SYDVKM. The CDR3 contains 17 residues. Trimming removed 4 bases from V and 4 bases from J; junction bases left unmatched: 12. CDR3 amino acids: CASSSSPRRGRNQPQHF. CDR3 DNA sequence: TGTGCCAGCAGTTCAAGTCCTCGCAGGGGGCGGAATCAGCCCCAGCATTTT.

This clonotype was found a few times. The chain couples TRBV5-6 to TRBJ2-7, with TRBD1 identical over 9 bases. CDR1 SGHDT and CDR2 YYEEEE come from the germline V gene. V lost 5 bases and J lost 5; bases outside the gene matches: 8. This CDR3 comprises 14 residues. The chain's CDR3 is CASRRDRAINEQYF. Written as DNA, the CDR3 is TGTGCCAGCAGGAGGGACAGGGCAATCAACGAGCAGTACTTC.

The V gene is TRBV7-2, the J gene TRBJ1-6; D is uncertain. Per germline, CDR1 SGHTA and CDR2 FQGNSA. V was trimmed by 2 bases and J by 10 bases, leaving 15 bases between them. This CDR3 has 15 residues. CDR3 coding DNA: TGTGCCAGCAGCTTATATGTCGGGCCTGGGTCACCCCTCCACTTT. It codes for CASSLYVGPGSPLHF.

The chain joins TRBV15 to TRBJ1-1; D possibly corresponds to TRBD1 (6 bases). Trimming shortened V by 0 bases and J by 5 bases, and 13 bases separated the two germline ends. This CDR3 has 15 residues. From germline, CDR1 is LNHNV and CDR2 YYDKDF (reference sequence). The CDR3 nucleotides are TGTGCCACCAGCAGAGATCAGGGGACTTTGACTGAAGCTTTCTTT. Translation gives CATSRDQGTLTEAFF.

This clonotype was found many times. The chain is built from TRBV7-2 and TRBJ2-2, with D possibly being TRBD1 (7 bases). With 5 bases removed from V and 1 base from J, the gap between germline ends came to 14 bases. Germline V gene sequence: CDR1 SGHTA, CDR2 FQGNSA. The CDR3 runs 16 residues. The CDR3 coding sequence is TGTGCCAGCAGCCCAGGGGGTAGCGGGAACACCGGGGAGCTGTTTTTT. This translates into CASSPGGSGNTGELFF.

This chain connects TRBV11-3 to TRBJ2-2; the D gene is possibly TRBD1 (6 bases). Germline V gives CDR1 SGHNT, CDR2 YENEEA. This CDR3 is built from 18 residues. Trimming shortened V by 2 bases and J by 6 bases, and 22 bases separated the two germline ends. CDR3 coding DNA: TGTGCCAGCAGCTTACGAGTGCAAATAAACAGGGTTTCCGGGGAGCTGTTTTTT. Protein sequence: CASSLRVQINRVSGELFF.

V usage is TRBV30 and J usage is TRBJ1-5, with unresolved D. The CDR3 has 12 amino acids. Germline CDR1 GTSNPN, CDR2 SVGIG (reference sequence). With 2 bases removed from V and 7 bases from J, the gap between germline ends came to 9 bases. The CDR3: CAWSPSDQPQHF. The CDR3 DNA sequence: TGTGCCTGGAGTCCCTCTGACCAGCCCCAGCATTTT.

This clonotype was seen a handful of times. This chain uses TRBV7-2 with TRBJ2-7; D possibly corresponds to TRBD1 (6 bases). The V gene's germline CDR1 is SGHTA and CDR2 FQGNSA. V shed 2 bases and J shed 3 bases, with 11 bases lying between them. The CDR3 is 14 residues long. DNA for the CDR3: TGTGCCAGCAGCTTACCCCAGGGGAACTACGAGCAGTACTTC. Amino acids: CASSLPQGNYEQYF.

This clonotype has a count of ten or more. The genes are TRBV25-1 and TRBJ2-1, with 11 bases fitting TRBD2. Per the germline V gene, CDR1 is MGHDK and CDR2 is SYGVNS. Trimming at V came to 1 base and at J to 5 bases, leaving 4 bases not matched to a gene. This CDR3 contains 16 residues. The CDR3 protein is CASSEFTSGRHNEQFF. The CDR3 DNA follows: TGTGCCAGCAGTGAATTTACTAGCGGGAGACACAATGAGCAGTTCTTC.

This chain links TRBV6-2 or TRBV6-3 with TRBJ2-7; D tentatively reads TRBD1 or TRBD2 (5 bases each). Trimming took off 5 bases at V and 2 bases at J, with 13 bases between the two ends. CDR3 size: 14 residues. The germline V gene encodes CDR1 MNHEY and CDR2 SVGEGT. CDR3 loop: CASSDPGRTYEQYF. DNA for the CDR3: TGTGCCAGCAGTGACCCGGGACGGACCTACGAGCAGTACTTC.

This clonotype came up many times. The gene calls are TRBV7-2 and TRBJ1-2, with D perhaps matching TRBD1 (5 bases). This CDR3 has 17 residues. Trimming left V 5 bases short and J 4 bases short, with 23 bases between. The germline CDR1 and CDR2 sequences are SGHTA and FQGNSA. The CDR3 sequence is CASSQNRDGSAGYGYTF. The CDR3 coding sequence is TGTGCCAGCAGCCAGAATAGGGACGGATCCGCAGGCTATGGCTACACCTTC. Complete variable domain (other parts from reference TRBV7-2 and TRBJ1-2): GAGVSQSPSNKVTEKGKDVELRCDPISGHTALYWYRQSLGQGLEFLIYFQGNSAPDKSGLPSDRFSAERTGGSVSTLTIQRTQQEDSAVYLCASSQNRDGSAGYGYTFGSGTRLTVV.

This clonotype was seen many times. This rearrangement joins TRBV28 to TRBJ1-2; 9 positions match TRBD1. Trimming at V came to 5 bases and at J to 8 bases, leaving 24 bases not matched to a gene. The CDR3 runs 19 residues. Germline V gene sequence: CDR1 MDHEN, CDR2 SYDVKM. For the CDR3, the DNA is TGTGCCAGCAGTCCCCAGACCCCTCGGACAGGGGAGCGGCCAAGGGGCTACACCTTC. Encoded protein: CASSPQTPRTGERPRGYTF.

This clonotype has at least ten counts. The chain is built from TRBV7-2 and TRBJ2-5, with 13 bases that match TRBD2. The germline gives CDR1 SGHTA, CDR2 FQGNSA. Trimming cost V 5 bases and J 4 bases; bases outside gene matches: 7. The CDR3 has 16 amino acids. CDR3 nucleotide sequence: TGTGCCAGCAGCCCACCCGGACTAGCGGGAGTAGAGACCCAGTACTTC. Its translation is CASSPPGLAGVETQYF.

The chain employs TRBV12-5 and TRBJ2-3, with TRBD1 matching over 7 bases. The germline V gene has CDR1 LGHNT and CDR2 FRNRAP. J gave up 0 bases and V 0 bases, and 0 bases lay outside the gene matches. This CDR3 region has 15 residues. The CDR3 loop reads CASGLVQGSTDTQYF. Here the CDR3 DNA reads TGTGCTAGTGGTTTGGTACAGGGGAGCACAGATACGCAGTATTTT.

The rearrangement links TRBV20-1 to TRBJ2-5, with a possible D match to TRBD2 (6 bases). V dropped 0 bases and J dropped 4 bases, with 9 bases sitting between them. Germline lookup yields CDR1 DFQATT and CDR2 SNEGSKA (reference sequence). The length of the CDR3 is 13 residues. The CDR3 sequence: CSARDGGVETQYF. The CDR3 nucleotides are TGCAGTGCTAGAGATGGAGGGGTAGAGACCCAGTACTTC.

This clonotype was seen only a few times. The genes are TRBV7-2 and TRBJ2-2; 9 bases align to TRBD1. With 5 bases clipped from V and 7 bases from J, the junction kept 14 bases outside the gene matches. Germline V gene data show CDR1 as SGHTA and CDR2 as FQGNSA. The CDR3 is made up of 17 amino acids. The CDR3 DNA sequence: TGTGCCAGCAGCGCTAAACTAACAGGGGGCGCAGGCGGGGAGCTGTTTTTT. Protein: CASSAKLTGGAGGELFF.

This clonotype was seen ten or more times. This rearrangement joins TRBV7-2 to TRBJ2-1; D is possibly TRBD1 (9 bases). The CDR3 runs 16 residues. V was pared by 6 bases and J by 8 bases, with 23 bases between. Per germline, CDR1 SGHTA and CDR2 FQGNSA. This CDR3 reads CASSLGGGQGWDEQFF. DNA of the CDR3: TGTGCCAGCAGTCTCGGGGGGGGACAGGGTTGGGATGAGCAGTTCTTC.

This clonotype was seen many times. This chain connects TRBV6-2 or TRBV6-3 to TRBJ1-5; 8 nucleotides agree with TRBD1. The CDR3 is 16 residues long. V shed 5 bases and J 7 bases; nucleotides not matched to a gene: 13. Germline assignment: CDR1 MNHEY and CDR2 SVGEGT. CDR3 bases: TGTGCCAGCAGTACGCTCGACAGGGGAAAGGAACAGCCCCAGCATTTT. Translating gives CASSTLDRGKEQPQHF.

This clonotype was detected ten times or more. The chain joins TRBV7-2 to TRBJ2-3; 8 bases align to TRBD2. The CDR3 has 16 residues. V lost 4 bases and J lost 1; bases outside the gene matches: 7. The germline gives CDR1 SGHTA, CDR2 FQGNSA. The CDR3 DNA sequence: TGTGCCAGCAGCTCCGTCGGGGGGGGGGGCACAGATACGCAGTATTTT. It encodes CASSSVGGGGTDTQYF.

This clonotype was picked up many times. The chain has TRBV7-2 and TRBJ1-2; 7 bases map to TRBD1. The CDR3 has 15 residues. The germline gives CDR1 SGHTA, CDR2 FQGNSA. J gave up 5 bases and V 5 bases, and 11 bases lay outside the gene matches. Written as DNA, the CDR3 is TGTGCCAGCAGCCCAGGGACGGACAGGAGTTATGGCTACACCTTC. Its protein product is CASSPGTDRSYGYTF.

This clonotype was seen at least ten times. The CDR3 sequence: CASSLLAGDSTGELFF. The DNA of the CDR3 is TGTGCCAGCAGCTTGCTAGCGGGAGACAGTACCGGGGAGCTGTTTTTT. The chain carries TRBV7-2 and TRBJ2-2; 10 bases line up with TRBD2. There are 16 residues in the CDR3. V gave up 3 bases and J gave up 5 bases; unmatched junction bases: 6. The germline CDR1 and CDR2 sequences are SGHTA and FQGNSA.